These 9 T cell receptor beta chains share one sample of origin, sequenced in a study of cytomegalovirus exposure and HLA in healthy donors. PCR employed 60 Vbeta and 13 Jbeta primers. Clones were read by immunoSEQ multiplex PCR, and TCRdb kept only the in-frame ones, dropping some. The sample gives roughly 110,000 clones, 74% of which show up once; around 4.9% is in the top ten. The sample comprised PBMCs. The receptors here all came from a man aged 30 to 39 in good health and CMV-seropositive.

Here the CDR3 reads CASSAVLGLIPGELFF. In DNA, the CDR3 is TGTGCCAGCAGCGCTGTACTCGGGTTAATCCCCGGGGAGCTGTTTTTT. The V and J genes are TRBV7-9 and TRBJ2-2, with D uncertain. V lost 5 bases, J lost 6 bases, and 19 bases lay in between. CDR1 is SEHNR, CDR2 FQNEAQ, per germline (reference sequence). CDR3 length: 16 amino acids.

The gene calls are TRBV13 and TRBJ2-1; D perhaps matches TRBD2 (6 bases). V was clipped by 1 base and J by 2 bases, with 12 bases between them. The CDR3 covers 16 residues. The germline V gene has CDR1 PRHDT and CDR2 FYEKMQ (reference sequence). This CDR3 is CASSLVGLSPYNEQFF. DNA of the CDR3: TGTGCCAGCAGCTTAGTGGGACTTTCCCCCTACAATGAGCAGTTCTTC. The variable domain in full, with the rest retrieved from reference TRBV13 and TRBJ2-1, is AAGVIQSPRHLIKEKRETATLKCYPIPRHDTVYWYQQGPGQDPQFLISFYEKMQSDKGSIPDRFSAQQFSDYHSELNMSSLELGDSALYFCASSLVGLSPYNEQFFGPGTRLTVL.

In DNA, the CDR3 is TGTGCCTGGAGTAGCGGGAGGACAGATACGCAGTATTTT. It encodes CAWSSGRTDTQYF. The chain employs TRBV30 and TRBJ2-3; 9 nucleotides agree with TRBD2. CDR3 length: 13 amino acids. Per the germline V gene, CDR1 is GTSNPN and CDR2 is SVGIG (reference sequence). V lost 2 bases to trimming and J lost 3 bases; unmatched junction nucleotides: 0.

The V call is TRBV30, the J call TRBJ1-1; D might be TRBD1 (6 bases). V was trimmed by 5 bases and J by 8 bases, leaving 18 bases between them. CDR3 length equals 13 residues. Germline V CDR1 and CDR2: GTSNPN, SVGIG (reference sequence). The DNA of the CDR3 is TGTGCCTGGTCCCGGACAGAAAGAGGAGAAGCTTTCTTT. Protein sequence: CAWSRTERGEAFF. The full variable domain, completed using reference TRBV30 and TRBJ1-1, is SQTIHQWPATLVQPVGSPLSLECTVEGTSNPNLYWYRQAAGRGLQLLFYSVGIGQISSEVPQNLSASRPQDRQFILSSKKLLLSDSGFYLCAWSRTERGEAFFGQGTRLTVV.

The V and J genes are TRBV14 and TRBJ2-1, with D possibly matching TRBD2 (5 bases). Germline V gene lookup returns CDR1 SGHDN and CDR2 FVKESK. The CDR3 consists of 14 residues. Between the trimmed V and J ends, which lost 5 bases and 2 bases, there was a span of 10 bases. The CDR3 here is CASSALGTYNEQFF. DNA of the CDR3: TGTGCCAGCAGCGCGCTCGGGACCTACAATGAGCAGTTCTTC. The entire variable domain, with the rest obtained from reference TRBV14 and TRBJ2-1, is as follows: EAGVTQFPSHSVIEKGQTVTLRCDPISGHDNLYWYRRVMGKEIKFLLHFVKESKQDESGMPNNRFLAERTGGTYSTLKVQPAELEDSGVYFCASSALGTYNEQFFGPGTRLTVL.

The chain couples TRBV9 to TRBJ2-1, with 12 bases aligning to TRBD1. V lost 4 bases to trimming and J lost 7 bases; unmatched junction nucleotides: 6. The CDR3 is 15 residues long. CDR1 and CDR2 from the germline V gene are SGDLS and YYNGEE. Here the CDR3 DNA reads TGTGCCAGCAGCCCGGGACAGGGGGCAGGGAATGAGCAGTTCTTC. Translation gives CASSPGQGAGNEQFF.

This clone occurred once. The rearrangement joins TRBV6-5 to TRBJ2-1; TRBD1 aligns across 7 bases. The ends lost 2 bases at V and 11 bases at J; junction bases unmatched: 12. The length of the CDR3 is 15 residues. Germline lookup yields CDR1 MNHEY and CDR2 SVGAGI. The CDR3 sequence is CASSYHTGDRRQQFF. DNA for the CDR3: TGTGCCAGCAGTTACCACACAGGGGATAGACGGCAGCAGTTCTTC.

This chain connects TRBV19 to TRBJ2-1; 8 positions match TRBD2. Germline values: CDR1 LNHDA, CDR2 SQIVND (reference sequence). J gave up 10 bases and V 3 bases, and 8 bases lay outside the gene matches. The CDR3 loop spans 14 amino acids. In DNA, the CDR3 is TGTGCCAGTAGTATTTCCGGGGGGGGTGGGGAGCAGTTCTTC. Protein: CASSISGGGGEQFF.

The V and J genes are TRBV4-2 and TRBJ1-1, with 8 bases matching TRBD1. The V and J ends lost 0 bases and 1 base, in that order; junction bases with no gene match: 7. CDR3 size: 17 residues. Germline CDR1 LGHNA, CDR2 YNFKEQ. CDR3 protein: CASSQEGTGGGNTEAFF. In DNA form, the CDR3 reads TGTGCCAGCAGCCAAGAAGGAACAGGGGGTGGGAACACTGAAGCTTTCTTT.